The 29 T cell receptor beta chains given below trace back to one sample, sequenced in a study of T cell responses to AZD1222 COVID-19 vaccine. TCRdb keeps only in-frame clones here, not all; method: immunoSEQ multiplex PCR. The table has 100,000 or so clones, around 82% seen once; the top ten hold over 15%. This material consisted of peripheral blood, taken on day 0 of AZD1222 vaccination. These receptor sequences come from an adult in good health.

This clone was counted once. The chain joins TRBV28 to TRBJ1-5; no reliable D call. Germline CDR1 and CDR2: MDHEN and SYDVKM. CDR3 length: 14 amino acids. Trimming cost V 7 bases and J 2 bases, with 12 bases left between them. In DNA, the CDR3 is TGTGCCAGCACCAGGCCGGGAGGCAATCAGCCCCAGCATTTT. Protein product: CASTRPGGNQPQHF. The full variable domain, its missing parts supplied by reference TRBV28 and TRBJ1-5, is DVKVTQSSRYLVKRTGEKVFLECVQDMDHENMFWYRQDPGLGLRLIYFSYDVKMKEKGDIPEGYSVSREKKERFSLILESASTNQTSMYLCASTRPGGNQPQHFGDGTRLSIL.

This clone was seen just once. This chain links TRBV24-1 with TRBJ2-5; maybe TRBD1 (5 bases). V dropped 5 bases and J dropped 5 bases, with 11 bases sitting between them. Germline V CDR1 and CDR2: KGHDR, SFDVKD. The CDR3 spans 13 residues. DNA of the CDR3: TGTGCCACCAGTGTTCAGGGCGGTGAGACCCAGTACTTC. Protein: CATSVQGGETQYF.

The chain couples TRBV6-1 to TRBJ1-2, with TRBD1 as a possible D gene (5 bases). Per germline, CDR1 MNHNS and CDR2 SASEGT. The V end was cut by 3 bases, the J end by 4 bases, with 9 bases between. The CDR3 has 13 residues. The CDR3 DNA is TGTGCCAGCAGTGAGATGAGGGGCTATGGCTACACCTTC. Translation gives CASSEMRGYGYTF.

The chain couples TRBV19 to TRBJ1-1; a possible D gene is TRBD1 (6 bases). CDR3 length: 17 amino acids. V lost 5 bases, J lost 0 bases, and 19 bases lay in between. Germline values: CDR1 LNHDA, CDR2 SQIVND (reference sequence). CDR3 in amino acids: CASSPRQAEYLNTEAFF. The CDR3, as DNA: TGTGCCAGTAGTCCTCGACAGGCTGAATACTTGAACACTGAAGCTTTCTTT.

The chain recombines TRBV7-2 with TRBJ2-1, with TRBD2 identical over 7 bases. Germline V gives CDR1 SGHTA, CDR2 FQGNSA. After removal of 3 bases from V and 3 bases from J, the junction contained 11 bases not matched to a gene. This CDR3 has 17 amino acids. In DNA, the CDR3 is TGTGCCAGCAGCTTCCCCCCATCCGGGGGGAACTACAATGAGCAGTTCTTC. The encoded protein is CASSFPPSGGNYNEQFF.

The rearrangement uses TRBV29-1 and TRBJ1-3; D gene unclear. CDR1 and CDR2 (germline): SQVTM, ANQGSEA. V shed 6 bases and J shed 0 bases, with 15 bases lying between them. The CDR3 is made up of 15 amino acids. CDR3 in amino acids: CSVSPEGVSGNTIYF. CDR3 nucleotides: TGCAGCGTCTCGCCGGAAGGAGTCTCTGGAAACACCATATATTTT.

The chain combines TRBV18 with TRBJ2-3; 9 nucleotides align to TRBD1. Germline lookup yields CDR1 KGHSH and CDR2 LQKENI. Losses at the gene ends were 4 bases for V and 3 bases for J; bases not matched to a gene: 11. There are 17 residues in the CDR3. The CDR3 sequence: CASSRRQQGALTDTQYF. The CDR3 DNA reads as TGTGCCAGCTCACGACGTCAACAGGGGGCGCTAACAGATACGCAGTATTTT.

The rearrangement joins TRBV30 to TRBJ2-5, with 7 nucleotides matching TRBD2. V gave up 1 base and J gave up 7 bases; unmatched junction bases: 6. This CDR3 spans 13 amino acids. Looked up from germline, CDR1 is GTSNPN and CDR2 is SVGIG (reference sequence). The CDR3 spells CAWSGYGGRTQYF. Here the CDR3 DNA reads TGTGCCTGGAGTGGATACGGGGGGAGGACCCAGTACTTC. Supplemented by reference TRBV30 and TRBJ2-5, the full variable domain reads SQTIHQWPATLVQPVGSPLSLECTVEGTSNPNLYWYRQAAGRGLQLLFYSVGIGQISSEVPQNLSASRPQDRQFILSSKKLLLSDSGFYLCAWSGYGGRTQYFGPGTRLLVL.

CDR3 nucleotides: TGCGCCAGCAGCCAAGATCGGACCGGGGAGCTGTTTTTT. It is translated as CASSQDRTGELFF. This sequence joins TRBV4-3 and TRBJ2-2; D is undetermined. The CDR3 has 13 residues. The V gene's germline CDR1 is LGHNA and CDR2 YSLEER. Trimming cost V 0 bases and J 5 bases, with 4 bases left between them.

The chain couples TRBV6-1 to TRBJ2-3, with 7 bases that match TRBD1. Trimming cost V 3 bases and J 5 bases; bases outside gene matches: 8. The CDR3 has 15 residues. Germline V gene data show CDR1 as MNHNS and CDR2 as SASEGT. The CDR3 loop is CASSEWGTVGDTQYF. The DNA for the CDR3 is TGTGCCAGCAGTGAGTGGGGGACAGTGGGAGATACGCAGTATTTT.

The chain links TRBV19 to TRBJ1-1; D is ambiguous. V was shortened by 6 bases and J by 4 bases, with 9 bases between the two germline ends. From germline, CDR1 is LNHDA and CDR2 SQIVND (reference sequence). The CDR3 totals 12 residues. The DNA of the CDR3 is TGTGCCAGTAGCAAGGGTGGCACTGAAGCTTTCTTT. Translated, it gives CASSKGGTEAFF.

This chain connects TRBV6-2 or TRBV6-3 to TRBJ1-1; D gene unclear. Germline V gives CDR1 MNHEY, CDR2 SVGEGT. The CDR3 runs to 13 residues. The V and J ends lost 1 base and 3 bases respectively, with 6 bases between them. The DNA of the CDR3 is TGTGCCAGCAGTTACTTCATGTACACTGAAGCTTTCTTT. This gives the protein CASSYFMYTEAFF.

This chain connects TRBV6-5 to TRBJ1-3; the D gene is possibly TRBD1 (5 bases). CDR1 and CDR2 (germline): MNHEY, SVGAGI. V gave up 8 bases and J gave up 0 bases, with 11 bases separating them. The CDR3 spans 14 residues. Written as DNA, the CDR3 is TGTGCCAGCCAGGGCGCCCTCTCTGGAAACACCATATATTTT. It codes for CASQGALSGNTIYF.

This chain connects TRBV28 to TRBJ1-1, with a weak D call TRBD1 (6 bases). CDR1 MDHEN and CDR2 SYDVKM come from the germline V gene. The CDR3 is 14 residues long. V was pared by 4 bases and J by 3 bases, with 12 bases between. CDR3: CASSSGGAYTEAFF. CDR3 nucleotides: TGTGCCAGCAGTTCGGGGGGGGCGTACACTGAAGCTTTCTTT.

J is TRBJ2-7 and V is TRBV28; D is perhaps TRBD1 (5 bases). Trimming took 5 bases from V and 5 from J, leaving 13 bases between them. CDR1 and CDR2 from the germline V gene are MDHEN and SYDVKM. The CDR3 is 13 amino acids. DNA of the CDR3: TGTGCCAGCAGTGGCAGGGTTGGCCACGAGCAGTACTTC. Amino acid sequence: CASSGRVGHEQYF.

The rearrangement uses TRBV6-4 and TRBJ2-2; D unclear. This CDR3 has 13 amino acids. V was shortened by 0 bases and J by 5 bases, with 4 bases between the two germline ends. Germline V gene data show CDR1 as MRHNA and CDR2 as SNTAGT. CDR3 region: CASSDSTTGELFF. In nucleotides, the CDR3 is TGTGCCAGCAGTGACTCTACGACCGGGGAGCTGTTTTTT.

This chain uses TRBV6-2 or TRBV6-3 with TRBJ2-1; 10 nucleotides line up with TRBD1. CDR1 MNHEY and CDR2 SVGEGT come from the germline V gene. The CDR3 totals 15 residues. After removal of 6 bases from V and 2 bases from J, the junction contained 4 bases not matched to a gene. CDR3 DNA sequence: TGTGCCAGCAGCCGGACAGGGGGTACCTACAATGAGCAGTTCTTC. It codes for CASSRTGGTYNEQFF.

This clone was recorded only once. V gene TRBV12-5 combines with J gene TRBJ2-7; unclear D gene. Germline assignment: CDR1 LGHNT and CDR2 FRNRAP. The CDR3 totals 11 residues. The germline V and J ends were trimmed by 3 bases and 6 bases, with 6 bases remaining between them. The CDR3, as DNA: TGTGCTAGTGGTTTCGAGAGCGAGCAGTACTTC. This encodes CASGFESEQYF.

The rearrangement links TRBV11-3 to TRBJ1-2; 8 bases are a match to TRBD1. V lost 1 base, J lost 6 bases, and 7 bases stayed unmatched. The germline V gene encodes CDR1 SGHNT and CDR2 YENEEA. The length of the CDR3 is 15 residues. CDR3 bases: TGTGCCAGCAGCTTAGGGAGGACAGGGCTTGATGGCTACACCTTC. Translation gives CASSLGRTGLDGYTF.

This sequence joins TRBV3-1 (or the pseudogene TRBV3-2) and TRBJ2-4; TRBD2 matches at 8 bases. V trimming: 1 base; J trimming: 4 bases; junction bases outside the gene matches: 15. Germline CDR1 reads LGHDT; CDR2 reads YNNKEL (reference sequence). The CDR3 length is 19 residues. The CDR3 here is CASSQAGPGTSGHKNIQYF. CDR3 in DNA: TGTGCCAGCAGCCAAGCAGGCCCCGGAACTAGCGGACATAAAAACATTCAGTACTTC.

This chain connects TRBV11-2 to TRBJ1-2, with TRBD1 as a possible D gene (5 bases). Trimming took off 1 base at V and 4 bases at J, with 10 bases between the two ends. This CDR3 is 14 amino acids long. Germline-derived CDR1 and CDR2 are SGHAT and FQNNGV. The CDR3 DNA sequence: TGTGCCAGCAGCTTAGCAGGACAAATCTATGGCTACACCTTC. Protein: CASSLAGQIYGYTF.

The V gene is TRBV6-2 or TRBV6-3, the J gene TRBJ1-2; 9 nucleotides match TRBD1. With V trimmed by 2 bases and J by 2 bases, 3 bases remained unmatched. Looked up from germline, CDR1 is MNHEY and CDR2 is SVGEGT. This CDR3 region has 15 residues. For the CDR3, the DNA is TGTGCCAGCAGTTACGGACAGGGGCGAAACTATGGCTACACCTTC. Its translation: CASSYGQGRNYGYTF.

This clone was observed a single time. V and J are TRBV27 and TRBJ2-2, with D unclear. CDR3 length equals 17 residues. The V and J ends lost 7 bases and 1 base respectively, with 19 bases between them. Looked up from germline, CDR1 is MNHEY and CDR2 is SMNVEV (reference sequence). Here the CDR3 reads CASTSLGVRVNTGELFF. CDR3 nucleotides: TGTGCCAGCACCAGTTTGGGTGTAAGGGTGAACACCGGGGAGCTGTTTTTT.

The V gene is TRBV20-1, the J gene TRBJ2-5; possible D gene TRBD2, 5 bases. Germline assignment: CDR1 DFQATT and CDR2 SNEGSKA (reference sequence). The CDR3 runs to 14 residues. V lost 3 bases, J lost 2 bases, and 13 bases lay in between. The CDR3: CSASKGSRQETQYF. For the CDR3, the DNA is TGCAGTGCTAGTAAAGGGAGCAGGCAAGAGACCCAGTACTTC.

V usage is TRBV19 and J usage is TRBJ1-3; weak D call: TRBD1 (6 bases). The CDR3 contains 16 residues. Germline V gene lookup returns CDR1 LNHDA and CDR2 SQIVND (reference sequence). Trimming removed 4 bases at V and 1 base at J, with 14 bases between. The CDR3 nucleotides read TGTGCCAGTAGTACATCCGACAGGATATCTGGAAACACCATATATTTT. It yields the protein CASSTSDRISGNTIYF.

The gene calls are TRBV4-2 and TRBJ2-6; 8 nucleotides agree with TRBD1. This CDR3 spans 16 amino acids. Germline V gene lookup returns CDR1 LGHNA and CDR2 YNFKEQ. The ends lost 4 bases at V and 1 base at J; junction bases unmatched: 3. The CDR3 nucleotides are TGTGCCAGCAGCCGGGACAGGTCTTCTGGGGCCAACGTCCTGACTTTC. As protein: CASSRDRSSGANVLTF.

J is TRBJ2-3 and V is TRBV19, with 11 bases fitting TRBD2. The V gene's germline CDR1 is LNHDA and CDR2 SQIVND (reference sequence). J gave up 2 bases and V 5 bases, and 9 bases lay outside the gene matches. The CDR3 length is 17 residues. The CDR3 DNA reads TGTGCCAGTAGTGCCTCACTAGCGGGGGCCAACACAGATACGCAGTATTTT. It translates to CASSASLAGANTDTQYF.

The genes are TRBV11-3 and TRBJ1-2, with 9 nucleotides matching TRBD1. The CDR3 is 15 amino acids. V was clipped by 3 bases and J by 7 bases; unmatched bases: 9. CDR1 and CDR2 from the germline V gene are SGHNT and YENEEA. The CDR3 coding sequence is TGTGCCAGCAGCTTCGGAGGGACAGGGCTTGGTGGCTACACCTTC. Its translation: CASSFGGTGLGGYTF.

As DNA, the CDR3 is TGTGCCAGCAGCTTTAGAGGACTAGCGGGTTACCAAGAGACCCAGTACTTC. It yields the protein CASSFRGLAGYQETQYF. This chain connects TRBV9 to TRBJ2-5; 11 nucleotides align to TRBD2. The germline CDR1 and CDR2 sequences are SGDLS and YYNGEE. This CDR3 spans 17 amino acids. V dropped 4 bases and J dropped 0; count of bases not matched to a gene: 8.